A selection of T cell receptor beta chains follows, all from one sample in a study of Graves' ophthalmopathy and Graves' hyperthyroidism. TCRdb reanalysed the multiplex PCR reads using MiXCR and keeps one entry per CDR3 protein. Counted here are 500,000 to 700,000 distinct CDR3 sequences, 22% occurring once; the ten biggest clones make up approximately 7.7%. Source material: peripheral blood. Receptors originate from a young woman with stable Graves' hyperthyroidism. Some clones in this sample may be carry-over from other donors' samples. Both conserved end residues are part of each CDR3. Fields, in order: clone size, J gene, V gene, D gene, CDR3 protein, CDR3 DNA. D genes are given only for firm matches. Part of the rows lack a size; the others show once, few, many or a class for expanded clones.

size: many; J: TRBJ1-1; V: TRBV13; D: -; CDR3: CASSPTSDVLRHLWNTEAFF; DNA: TGTGCCAGCAGCCCCACATCCGATGTATTGAGACACCTGTGGAACACTGAAGCTTTCTTT
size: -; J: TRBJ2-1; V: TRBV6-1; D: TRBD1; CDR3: CASSGQGTGTLVWYNEQFF; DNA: TGTGCCAGCAGTGGACAGGGGACAGGGACCCTCGTGTGGTACAATGAGCAGTTCTTC
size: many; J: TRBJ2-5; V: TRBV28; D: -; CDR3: CASSLSGAQYF; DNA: TGTGCCAGCAGCCTTTCTGGGGCCCAGTACTTC
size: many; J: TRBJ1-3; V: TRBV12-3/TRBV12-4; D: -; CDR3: CASSLDGTGNTIYF; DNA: TGTGCCAGCAGTTTAGATGGAACTGGAAACACCATATATTTT
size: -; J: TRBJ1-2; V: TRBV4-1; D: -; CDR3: CASSHQQGVYGYTF; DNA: TGCGCCAGCAGCCACCAACAGGGCGTATATGGCTACACCTTC
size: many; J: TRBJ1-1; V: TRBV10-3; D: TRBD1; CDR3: CAISTPGQGYTEAFF; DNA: TGTGCCATCAGTACCCCGGGACAGGGCTACACTGAAGCTTTCTTT
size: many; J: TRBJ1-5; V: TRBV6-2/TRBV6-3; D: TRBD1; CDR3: CASSTQGASNQPQHF; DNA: TGTGCCAGCAGTACCCAGGGGGCGAGCAATCAGCCCCAGCATTTT
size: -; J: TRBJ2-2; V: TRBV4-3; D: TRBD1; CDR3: CASSQAGQGGTGELFF; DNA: TGCGCCAGCAGCCAAGCGGGACAGGGCGGCACCGGGGAGCTGTTTTTT
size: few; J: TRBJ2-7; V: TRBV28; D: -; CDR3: CASSYGTPPYEQYF; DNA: TGTGCCAGCAGTTACGGGACCCCACCCTACGAGCAGTACTTC
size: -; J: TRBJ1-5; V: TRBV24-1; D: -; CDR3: CATSVGVNQPQHF; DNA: TGTGCCACCAGTGTGGGGGTCAATCAGCCCCAGCATTTT
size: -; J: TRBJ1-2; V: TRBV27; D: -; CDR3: CASTPNRAGGTYGYTF; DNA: TGTGCCAGCACCCCCAATAGGGCAGGAGGGACCTATGGCTACACCTTC
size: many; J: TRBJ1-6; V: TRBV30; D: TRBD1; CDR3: CAWGSTGDSPLHF; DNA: TGTGCCTGGGGATCAACAGGGGATTCACCCCTCCACTTT
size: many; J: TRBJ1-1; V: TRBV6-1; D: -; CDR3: CASRWTEAFF; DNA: TGTGCCAGCAGATGGACTGAAGCTTTCTTT
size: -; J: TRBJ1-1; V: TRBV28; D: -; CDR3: CASSFYPLPTEAFF; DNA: TGTGCCAGCAGTTTTTACCCCCTCCCCACTGAAGCTTTCTTT
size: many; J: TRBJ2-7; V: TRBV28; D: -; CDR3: CASSLLSGGRPGEQYF; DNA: TGTGCCAGCAGTTTATTGTCCGGGGGTCGACCGGGAGAGCAGTACTTC
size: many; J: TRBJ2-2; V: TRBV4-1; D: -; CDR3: CASSQLTGELFF; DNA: TGTGCCAGCAGCCAACTCACCGGGGAGCTGTTTTTT
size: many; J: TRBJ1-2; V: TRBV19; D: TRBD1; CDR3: CASTLGQVYGYTF; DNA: TGTGCCAGTACCCTTGGACAGGTCTATGGCTACACCTTC
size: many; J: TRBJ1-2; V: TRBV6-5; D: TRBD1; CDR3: CASSYGGQGAVGYTF; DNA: TGTGCCAGCAGTTACGGGGGACAGGGGGCGGTTGGCTACACCTTC
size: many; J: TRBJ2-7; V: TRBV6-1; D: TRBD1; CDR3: CASSEDSGTDYEQYF; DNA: TGTGCCAGCAGTGAAGACTCCGGGACAGACTACGAGCAGTACTTC
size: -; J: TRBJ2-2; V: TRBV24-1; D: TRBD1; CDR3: CATSDPRQGAAGELFF; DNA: TGTGCCACCAGTGACCCCAGACAGGGGGCGGCCGGGGAGCTGTTTTTT
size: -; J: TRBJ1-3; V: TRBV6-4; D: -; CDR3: CASSPWSGNTIYF; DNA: TGTGCCAGCAGTCCATGGTCTGGAAACACCATATATTTT
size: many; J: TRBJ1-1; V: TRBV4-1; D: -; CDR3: CASSIEGTEAFF; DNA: TGCGCCAGCAGCATTGAAGGGACTGAAGCTTTCTTT
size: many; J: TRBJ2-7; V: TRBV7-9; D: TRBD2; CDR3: CASSSSGITEQYF; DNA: TGTGCCAGCAGCTCTAGCGGGATAACGGAGCAGTACTTC
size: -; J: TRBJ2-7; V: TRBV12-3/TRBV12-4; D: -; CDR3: CASSERTVSYEQYF; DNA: TGTGCCAGCAGTGAACGGACAGTCTCCTACGAGCAGTACTTC
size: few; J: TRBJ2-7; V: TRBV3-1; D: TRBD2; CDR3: CASSDPGTTPGEQYF; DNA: TGTGCCAGCAGCGACCCCGGGACTACGCCGGGCGAGCAGTACTTC
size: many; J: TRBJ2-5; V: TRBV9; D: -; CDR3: CASSDQGGQETQYF; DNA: TGTGCCAGCAGCGACCAGGGGGGCCAAGAGACCCAGTACTTC
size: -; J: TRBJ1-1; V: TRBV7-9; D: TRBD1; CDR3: CASSPRDRVTEACF; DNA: TGTGCCAGCAGCCCCCGGGACAGGGTCACTGAAGCTTGCTTT